This T cell receptor (beta chain) was identified in a study of regulatory T cells in long-lasting Graves disease. Study outcomes and limitations: Lower TCR diversity was seen in persistent Graves' patients than in newly diagnosed ones.

Time point noted: persistent/refractory GD, antithyroid drugs over 5 years with positive TRAb. Extracted RNA from PBMCs served as the source of the TCR library. In germline, CDR1 is LNHDA, CDR2 SQIVND (reference sequence). The V and J ends lost 9 bases and 7 bases respectively, with 6 bases between them. This CDR3 region has 10 residues. The authors built TCR beta libraries using iRepertoire HTBI primers and Arm-PCR of CDR3 regions. Each CDR3 protein gets one entry after TCRdb re-called the multiplex PCR reads with MiXCR. The sample shows 400,000 or so distinct CDR3 sequences, under 25% of them seen only once. This clonotype was seen a handful of times. Its antigen is still unknown.

V and J are TRBV19 and TRBJ1-4, with unresolved D. This receptor was obtained from a female donor with Graves disease. The starting material was peripheral blood mononuclear cells (PBMCs), obtained when the disease was refractory, from a patient treated with antithyroid drugs. The CDR3 spells CASKAEKLFF. CDR3 nucleotide sequence: TGTGCCAGCAAGGCTGAAAAACTGTTTTTT.